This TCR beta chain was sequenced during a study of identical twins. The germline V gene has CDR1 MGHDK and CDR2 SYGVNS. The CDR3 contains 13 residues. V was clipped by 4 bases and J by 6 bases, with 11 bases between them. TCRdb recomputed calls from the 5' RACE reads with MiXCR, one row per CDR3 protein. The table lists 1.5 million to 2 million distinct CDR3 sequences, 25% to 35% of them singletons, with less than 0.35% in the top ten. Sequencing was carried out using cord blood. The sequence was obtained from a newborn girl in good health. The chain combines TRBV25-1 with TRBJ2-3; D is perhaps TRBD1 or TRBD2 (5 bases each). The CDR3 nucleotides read TGTGCCAGCAGTGCCAGGGACGGGGATACGCAGTATTTT. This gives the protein CASSARDGDTQYF. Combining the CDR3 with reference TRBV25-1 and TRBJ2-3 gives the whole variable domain EADIYQTPRYLVIGTGKKITLECSQTMGHDKMYWYQQDPGMELHLIHYSYGVNSTEKGDLSSESTVSRIRTEHFPLTLESARPSHTSQYLCASSARDGDTQYFGPGTRLTVL.